This entry describes one T cell receptor (beta chain). Its antigen is undetermined. This sample was taken from a study of CD4 T cells in relation to SARS-CoV-2 and coronaviruses. Study-wide background: The negative reference was HIV-1 Nef peptide pool or peptide-free culture.

Germline V gene sequence: CDR1 LGHNA, CDR2 YSLEER. The CDR3 covers 15 residues. The V end was cut by 0 bases, the J end by 0 bases, with 9 bases between. Assay: immunoSEQ multiplex PCR; the TCRdb copy retains only in-frame clones and omits some. The repertoire includes about 23,000 clones, about 70% of them detected once, and more than 14% sits in the top ten. Study outcomes and limitations: SARS-CoV-2-driven expansion was significantly weaker in crossreactive than monoreactive clones.

The unexposed donors gave CD4+ T cells in about 2011-2019, prior to COVID-19. CD4+ T cells were isolated from the cells after 10 days of culture. As cell numbers allowed, unexposed-donor CD4+ T cells faced SARS-CoV-2 S/N and four cold-coronavirus spikes. The rearrangement links TRBV4-3 to TRBJ2-7; D not certain. What was sequenced was CD4+ T cells from PBMCs, cultured in vitro. The sequence was collected from a human donor in good health. The CDR3: CASSQDSSSSYEQYF. CDR3 DNA sequence: TGCGCCAGCAGCCAAGATTCGAGCAGCTCCTACGAGCAGTACTTC.